This T cell receptor (beta chain) was observed in a study of T-cell reconstitution after alpha-beta-depleted transplantation in children. As it was prepared, the TCRbeta library received unique molecular identifiers. TCRdb fed the PCR reads into MiXCR, producing one record per CDR3 protein. The sample shows 300,000 to 400,000 distinct CDR3 sequences, about 14% of them seen only once. The sequence was collected from a human donor who donated a stem cell graft to a child with Fanconi anemia. Material: PBMCs, obtained from the stem cell graft.

The CDR3 sequence is CASSLTEWGTYEQYF. For the CDR3, the DNA is TGTGCCAGCAGCCTGACGGAGTGGGGGACCTACGAGCAGTACTTC. The rearrangement joins TRBV4-2 to TRBJ2-7; possibly TRBD1 or TRBD2 for D (5 bases each). V lost 4 bases and J 2 bases, leaving 15 bases between the germline ends. CDR3 length: 15 residues. The germline V gene has CDR1 LGHNA and CDR2 YNFKEQ.